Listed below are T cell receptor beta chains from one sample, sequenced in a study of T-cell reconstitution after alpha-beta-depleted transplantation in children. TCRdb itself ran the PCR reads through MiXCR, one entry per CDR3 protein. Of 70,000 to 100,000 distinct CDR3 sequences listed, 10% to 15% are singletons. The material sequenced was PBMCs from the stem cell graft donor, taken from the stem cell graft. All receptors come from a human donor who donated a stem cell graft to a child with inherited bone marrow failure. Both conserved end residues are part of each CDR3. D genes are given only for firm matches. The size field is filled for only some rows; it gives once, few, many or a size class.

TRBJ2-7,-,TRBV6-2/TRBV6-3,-,TGTGCAGCGGGTTACGATACCTACGAGCAGTACTTC,CAAGYDTYEQYF
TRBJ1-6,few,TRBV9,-,TGTGCCAGCAGCCGGCGGGGGGGCGCGAATTCACCCCTCCACTTT,CASSRRGGANSPLHF
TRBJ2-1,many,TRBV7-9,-,TGTGCCAGCAGCTTAGCGTGGGGGGCCGAACACAATGAGCAGTTCTTC,CASSLAWGAEHNEQFF
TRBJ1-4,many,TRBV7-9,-,TGTGCCAGCAGCTTAAAATGGGCAACTAATGAAAAACTGTTTTTT,CASSLKWATNEKLFF
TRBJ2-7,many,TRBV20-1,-,TGCAGTGCTAGAGATTACAGGGGGGGTTGGCAGTACTTC,CSARDYRGGWQYF
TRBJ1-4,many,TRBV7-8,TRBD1,TGTGCCAGCAGCTTAGTAGGGGGCGATGAAAAACTGTTTTTT,CASSLVGGDEKLFF
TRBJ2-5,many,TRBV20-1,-,TGCAGTGCTAGCCGGGACTCGGAGCGCCCAGAGACCCAGTACTTC,CSASRDSERPETQYF
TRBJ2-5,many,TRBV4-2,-,TGTGCCAGCAGCCAAGATGCCCCCCGGGCAGGGTATGAAGAGACCCAGTACTTC,CASSQDAPRAGYEETQYF
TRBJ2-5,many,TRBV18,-,TGTGCCAGCTCCTCCGAGGGGACCCAGTACTTC,CASSSEGTQYF
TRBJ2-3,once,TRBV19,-,TGTGCCAGTAGTCCTGGGACTCCCGGAGATACGCAGTATTTT,CASSPGTPGDTQYF
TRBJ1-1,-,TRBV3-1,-,TGTGCCAGCAGCCACCGACCCATGAACACTGAAGCTTTCTTT,CASSHRPMNTEAFF
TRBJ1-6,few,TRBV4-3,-,TGCGCCAGCAGCCCAACCGTCGGGTCACCCCTCCACTTT,CASSPTVGSPLHF
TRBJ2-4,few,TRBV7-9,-,TGTGCCAGCAGCTTAGTGACTAGCAAAAACATTCAGTACTTC,CASSLVTSKNIQYF